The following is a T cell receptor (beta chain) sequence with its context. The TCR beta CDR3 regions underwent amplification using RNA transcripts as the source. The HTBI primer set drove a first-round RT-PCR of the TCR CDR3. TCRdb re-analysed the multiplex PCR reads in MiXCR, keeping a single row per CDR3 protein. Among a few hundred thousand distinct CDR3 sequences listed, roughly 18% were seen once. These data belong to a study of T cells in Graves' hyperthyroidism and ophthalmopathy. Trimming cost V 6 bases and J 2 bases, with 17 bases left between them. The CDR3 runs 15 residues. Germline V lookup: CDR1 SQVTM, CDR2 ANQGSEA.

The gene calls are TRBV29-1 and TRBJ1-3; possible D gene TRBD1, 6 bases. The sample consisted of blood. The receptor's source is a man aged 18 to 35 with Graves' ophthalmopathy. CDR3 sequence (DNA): TGCAGCGTGAGTTCGGCACAGGGCCCTGGAAACACCATATATTTT. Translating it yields CSVSSAQGPGNTIYF.